This TCR beta chain was sequenced during a study of cytomegalovirus exposure and HLA in healthy donors (dated by TCRdb to 2016 to 2017). Background on the whole study: The 650 to 750 repertoires of the first cohort and the 110 or so validation repertoires were produced on the same platform, according to a later analysis. Besides the first cohort of 550 to 750 subjects, a separate validation cohort made up of roughly 120 different subjects was used. To predict cytomegalovirus infection status, the study combined high-throughput TCR immunosequencing, statistical association of individual TCRs with disease status, and machine learning. The study aimed to test whether signatures of past pathogen exposure could be identified by cataloging public T cell receptors.

The receptor library was made with the immunoSEQ multiplex PCR assay. The original methods were these. A statistical classification framework was built for diagnosing cytomegalovirus status from the catalog of TCR beta chain sequences. The clones in this table, taken by TCRdb from immuneACCESS, are in-frame only. Not every clone is retained; where verified, under half of the shortfall comes from an unresolved V gene, and the cause of the rest is unknown. V, J and clone size are those of that table, while D and trimming were read from the DNA. In all, the sample holds about 250,000 clones, and less than 90% of those were seen once. The ten top clones hold about 12% of the sample. To note about this clone: Its antigen target is currently unknown. Per-nucleotide qualities are absent, and no much larger clonotype sits a single base away. The sample carries other DNA sequences with the same CDR3.

What the authors observed across the whole study: All 130 or so repertoires were used to score co-occurrence in the validation cohort in a later analysis, because that analysis had no HLA typing for the cohort. Most TCR sequences were observed very rarely across donors, whereas some public TCRs were present in many individuals. A later analysis found that TCRs clustered in the first cohort also tended to co-occur in the roughly 120 validation repertoires, with roughly 95% of cluster scores above 0. The authors suggested that the approach could potentially be generalized to other disease states and immunological phenotypes. The classifier was reported to diagnose cytomegalovirus status with high specificity and sensitivity in both the original cohort and the validation cohort. In vitro tests confirmed that a few of the cytomegalovirus-associated TCR beta chains recognize cytomegalovirus antigens. In the study, approximately 160 TCR beta chains were listed as associated with cytomegalovirus.

The donors were included in the validation cohort of approximately 120 subjects, a group kept apart from the roughly 700-subject first cohort. The sequenced material came from PBMCs. The receptor's source is a man between 18 and 29 years old in good health and CMV-seropositive.

The nucleotide sequence is TGTGCCAGCAGCCGGGACTCCTCCTACAATGAGCAGTTCTTC. This encodes CASSRDSSYNEQFF. This chain is built from TRBV11-2 and TRBJ2-1; TRBD2 is a weak D gene call, 6 bases matching. V drops 5 bases and J drops 0 bases, leaving 8 bases in between. Based on the germline V gene, the CDR1 and CDR2 sequences are SGHAT and FQNNGV. The CDR3 runs 14 amino acids, cysteine and phenylalanine included. The only DNA kept is the CDR3, 42 bases in frame from the first base.